The following is a TCR beta chain sequence with its context. The sample contains more than one DNA sequence encoding this CDR3. This table comes from immunoSEQ multiplex PCR, and its TCRdb copy is limited to in-frame clones, with some not included. This sample has about 140,000 clones, with approximately 83% found just once. The CDR3 covers 16 residues. The ends lost 0 bases at V and 7 bases at J; junction bases unmatched: 5. Germline lookup yields CDR1 SGHRS and CDR2 YFSETQ. This sample stems from a study of blood T cell repertoires in COVID-19. Material for sequencing was peripheral blood. The gene calls are TRBV5-1 and TRBJ2-1, with TRBD2 identical over 12 bases. This TCR came from a woman aged 55-69 years with acute or convalescent COVID-19. The CDR3 DNA is TGCGCCAGCAGCTTGGAGCTAGCGGGAGGGGGTAATGAGCAGTTCTTC. As protein: CASSLELAGGGNEQFF.